This TCR beta chain was profiled in a study of shared clonotypes between healthy human individuals. On the study more broadly: There were three CD4 naive, three CD4 memory, two CD8 naive and one CD8 memory plates per donor.

V was clipped by 4 bases and J by 7 bases, with 18 bases between them. The CDR3 covers 15 residues. The germline CDR1 and CDR2 sequences are SGDLS and YYNGEE. Assay used: immunoSEQ multiplex PCR; TCRdb lists only in-frame clones, some missing. The profile shows 2 million to 2.5 million clones, 85% to 95% of them singletons. Sequencing input: naive CD4+ T cells from PBMCs. Documented subset: CD45RA+ positively selected. The J gene is TRBJ2-1, the V gene TRBV9, with D maybe TRBD2 (7 bases). The source is a young man in good health. Some clones in this sample may be carry-over from other donors' samples. CDR3 bases: TGTGCCAGCAGCCTTAAGGGGGAGGGCCGGAATGAGCAGTTCTTC. It translates to CASSLKGEGRNEQFF.